This TCR beta chain was obtained from a study of cytomegalovirus exposure and HLA in healthy donors. Note on this clone: The antigen remains undetermined.

PCR primers comprised 60 Vbeta and 13 Jbeta primers. Assay used: immunoSEQ multiplex PCR; TCRdb lists only in-frame clones, some missing. Found here are 150,000 or so clones, about 80% of them singletons; the top ten hold around 2.2%. The CDR3 runs to 15 residues. Trimming removed 2 bases from V and 7 bases from J; junction bases left unmatched: 5. In germline, CDR1 is SGHTA, CDR2 FQGNSA. Study-wide results and caveats: The study flagged around 160 TCR beta chains as cytomegalovirus-associated. Prediction of most subjects' HLA-A and HLA-B alleles by TCR beta sequences was reportedly accurate. 87-base-pair reads could not separate some V segments, including TRBV6-2 and TRBV6-3.

The source is a man aged 50-59 years in good health and CMV-seropositive. Sequencing was done on a sample of PBMCs. This rearrangement joins TRBV7-2 to TRBJ2-3; 11 bases fit TRBD2. CDR3 residues: CASSLNSGGGHTQYF. The CDR3 nucleotides are TGTGCCAGCAGCTTAAATAGCGGGGGGGGACATACGCAGTATTTT.